Each of the 32 T cell receptor beta chains below was sequenced from the same sample in a study of blood T cell repertoires in COVID-19. The method was immunoSEQ multiplex PCR; TCRdb's version includes in-frame clones alone and lacks a portion of them. The sample records about 480,000 clones, around nine tenths being singletons. Sequencing was carried out using PBMCs or T cells enriched from blood (not recorded which). The receptor set was obtained from a woman aged 40-49 years who had recovered from COVID-19.

The V call is TRBV6-5, the J call TRBJ2-2; 8 bases map to TRBD2. This CDR3 has 14 amino acids. The V gene's germline CDR1 is MNHEY and CDR2 SVGAGI. J gave up 6 bases and V 7 bases, and 7 bases lay outside the gene matches. CDR3 sequence (DNA): TGTGCCAGCATGAGGACTAGCTTCGCCGGGGAGCTGTTTTTT. Its translation is CASMRTSFAGELFF.

The J gene is TRBJ1-4, the V gene TRBV9; the match to TRBD1 covers 7 bases. CDR1 and CDR2 (germline): SGDLS, YYNGEE. CDR3 length equals 15 residues. After removal of 4 bases from V and 4 bases from J, the junction contained 7 bases not matched to a gene. CDR3 amino acids: CASSSEGTDNEKLFF. For the CDR3, the DNA is TGTGCCAGCAGCTCCGAGGGGACAGATAATGAAAAACTGTTTTTT.

The V call is TRBV5-5, the J call TRBJ2-7, with 7 positions matching TRBD1. V dropped 4 bases and J dropped 1; count of bases not matched to a gene: 5. The CDR3 has 14 amino acids. Germline V CDR1 and CDR2: SGHKS, YYEKEE (reference sequence). The CDR3 region is CASSRDSLSYEQYF. As DNA, the CDR3 is TGTGCCAGCAGCCGGGACAGTTTGTCCTACGAGCAGTACTTC.

The chain joins TRBV10-1 to TRBJ1-1; D remains unclear. This CDR3 has 12 residues. Trimming shortened V by 4 bases and J by 4 bases, and 7 bases separated the two germline ends. Germline V gene data show CDR1 as WNHNN and CDR2 as SYGVQD (reference sequence). Here the CDR3 reads CASSGEGTEAFF. The CDR3 region has the DNA TGCGCCAGCAGTGGAGAGGGCACTGAAGCTTTCTTT.

The gene calls are TRBV11-3 and TRBJ1-1, with no clear D. This CDR3 spans 16 amino acids. V lost 1 base to trimming and J lost 2 bases, with 14 bases between them. Germline V CDR1 and CDR2: SGHNT, YENEEA. This CDR3 reads CASSLAAGVGNTEAFF. CDR3 DNA sequence: TGTGCCAGCAGCTTAGCCGCCGGGGTGGGTAACACTGAAGCTTTCTTT. The whole variable domain, remainder taken from reference TRBV11-3 and TRBJ1-1, is EAGVVQSPRYKIIEKKQPVAFWCNPISGHNTLYWYLQNLGQGPELLIRYENEEAVDDSQLPKDRFSAERLKGVDSTLKIQPAELGDSAVYLCASSLAAGVGNTEAFFGQGTRLTVV.

The chain is built from TRBV11-2 and TRBJ1-1, with a weak D call TRBD1 (6 bases). Trimming stripped 2 bases from V and 0 bases from J, with 19 bases between. The germline CDR1 and CDR2 sequences are SGHAT and FQNNGV. The CDR3 is made up of 18 amino acids. DNA for the CDR3: TGTGCCAGCAGCTTATATCCCCGGCCAGGACAGATGAACACTGAAGCTTTCTTT. This encodes CASSLYPRPGQMNTEAFF.

The rearrangement links TRBV27 to TRBJ2-7; 8 positions match TRBD2. The ends lost 3 bases at V and 3 bases at J; junction bases unmatched: 7. The germline V gene has CDR1 MNHEY and CDR2 SMNVEV (reference sequence). CDR3 size: 15 residues. The CDR3 coding sequence is TGTGCCAGCAGTTTTAGGACTAGCCCCTTCTACGAGCAGTACTTC. Protein product: CASSFRTSPFYEQYF.

This sequence joins TRBV2 and TRBJ1-4, with 9 bases matching TRBD1. Germline trimming cut 6 bases from V and 8 bases from J; bases unmatched to any gene: 10. There are 15 residues in the CDR3. Germline values: CDR1 SNHLY, CDR2 FYNNEI. The CDR3 spells CASSPMGTGREKLFF. CDR3 sequence (DNA): TGTGCCAGCAGCCCCATGGGGACAGGGCGAGAAAAACTGTTTTTT.

In this sample, this clone turned up once. The chain joins TRBV4-3 to TRBJ2-2; TRBD2 agrees at 8 bases. J lost 1 base, V lost 4 bases, and 2 bases had no gene match. Per the germline V gene, CDR1 is LGHNA and CDR2 is YSLEER. The CDR3 runs 15 residues. CDR3 DNA sequence: TGCGCCAGCAGCCTCAGCGGGGGGAACACCGGGGAGCTGTTTTTT. Translated: CASSLSGGNTGELFF.

The rearrangement uses TRBV4-1 and TRBJ2-1; TRBD2 matches at 11 bases. The ends lost 4 bases at V and 0 bases at J; junction bases unmatched: 8. The length of the CDR3 is 18 residues. CDR1 and CDR2 (germline): MGHRA, YSYEKL. DNA for the CDR3: TGCGCCAGCAGCCCCCCGATTCTAGCGGGAGGCTCCTACAATGAGCAGTTCTTC. The encoded protein is CASSPPILAGGSYNEQFF.

The chain combines TRBV5-5 with TRBJ2-5, with D tentatively TRBD2 (6 bases). V dropped 3 bases and J dropped 2 bases, with 11 bases sitting between them. The CDR3 is 14 amino acids. Germline V gene sequence: CDR1 SGHKS, CDR2 YYEKEE (reference sequence). Here the CDR3 DNA reads TGTGCCAGCAGCTGGAGGGCTGGGCAAGAGACCCAGTACTTC. Encoded protein: CASSWRAGQETQYF.

V usage is TRBV18 and J usage is TRBJ2-7, with 8 bases that match TRBD2. The CDR3 contains 15 residues. The V and J ends lost 1 base and 0 bases, in that order; junction bases with no gene match: 2. Germline CDR1 reads KGHSH; CDR2 reads LQKENI. The DNA for the CDR3 is TGTGCCAGCTCACCACAACTAGCGGTCTCCTACGAGCAGTACTTC. It codes for CASSPQLAVSYEQYF.

The chain links TRBV7-9 to TRBJ2-3, with a tentative D call TRBD2 (5 bases). The CDR3 contains 14 residues. The ends were cut back, 1 base at V and 2 bases at J, with 7 bases in the middle. Germline CDR1 is SEHNR and CDR2 is FQNEAQ (reference sequence). Here the CDR3 reads CASSLVGDTDTQYF. The CDR3 DNA reads as TGTGCCAGCAGCTTAGTCGGGGACACAGATACGCAGTATTTT.

On this clone: Additional DNA sequences in this sample encode the identical CDR3. This chain connects TRBV15 to TRBJ1-5, with 8 bases fitting TRBD1. Trimming took 0 bases from V and 4 from J; bases not matched to a gene: 2. The CDR3 consists of 15 residues. Germline CDR1 reads LNHNV; CDR2 reads YYDKDF (reference sequence). The CDR3 DNA reads as TGTGCCACCAGCAGAGACGGGACAGGAAATCAGCCCCAGCATTTT. This encodes CATSRDGTGNQPQHF.

The genes are TRBV19 and TRBJ1-3; D not resolved. The germline V gene encodes CDR1 LNHDA and CDR2 SQIVND (reference sequence). V was clipped by 3 bases and J by 2 bases, with 8 bases between them. The CDR3 extends over 14 amino acids. CDR3 bases: TGTGCCAGTAGTATTGGAGGGACTGGAAACACCATATATTTT. Its protein product is CASSIGGTGNTIYF.

The chain combines TRBV10-3 with TRBJ2-7, with D perhaps matching TRBD1 (6 bases). The CDR3 contains 15 residues. Trimming stripped 3 bases from V and 6 bases from J, with 18 bases between. Germline assignment: CDR1 ENHRY and CDR2 SYGVKD. The CDR3 here is CAISDSRQAMGEQYF. The CDR3 DNA sequence: TGTGCCATCAGTGATTCCCGACAGGCTATGGGCGAGCAGTACTTC.

The CDR3 sequence: CASSQSETGGSGNTIYF. For the CDR3, the DNA is TGTGCCAGCAGCCAAAGCGAGACAGGTGGATCGGGAAACACCATATATTTT. V is TRBV3-1 (or the pseudogene TRBV3-2) and J is TRBJ1-3; TRBD1 is a possible D gene (6 bases). The CDR3 is 17 residues long. V lost 2 bases and J lost 4, with 18 bases in between. Per germline, CDR1 LGHDT and CDR2 YNNKEL (reference sequence).

The chain combines TRBV9 with TRBJ2-1; TRBD1 matches at 7 bases. CDR3 size: 15 residues. The V gene end was trimmed by 2 bases and the J gene end by 13 bases; junction bases not matched to a gene: 15. Germline V CDR1 and CDR2: SGDLS, YYNGEE. The DNA of the CDR3 is TGTGCCAGCAGCGTGGCGACGGACAGGTACGGATCTCAGTTCTTC. Translation gives CASSVATDRYGSQFF.

The chain uses TRBV18 and TRBJ2-7; D is uncertain. The CDR3 loop spans 12 amino acids. Trimming pared 2 bases from V and 3 bases from J, leaving 5 bases between. Germline V lookup: CDR1 KGHSH, CDR2 LQKENI. CDR3 amino acids: CASSPALYEQYF. The DNA for the CDR3 is TGTGCCAGCTCACCAGCGCTCTACGAGCAGTACTTC.

The chain combines TRBV3-1 (or the pseudogene TRBV3-2) with TRBJ1-2; no reliable D call. The CDR3 covers 15 residues. V shed 4 bases and J shed 5 bases, with 17 bases lying between them. Germline loops: CDR1 LGHDT, CDR2 YNNKEL (reference sequence). CDR3 nucleotides: TGTGCCAGCAGCCTCGACGGGAGGTTAGGGTATGGCTACACCTTC. Its translation: CASSLDGRLGYGYTF.

This clone has only a few counts. The chain carries TRBV6-5 and TRBJ1-4; 8 nucleotides align to TRBD1. This CDR3 has 16 residues. Looked up from germline, CDR1 is MNHEY and CDR2 is SVGAGI. The J segment lost 8 bases and the V segment lost 0 bases, leaving 8 bases of the junction unmatched. DNA of the CDR3: TGTGCCAGCAGTTACTCTTTGGACAGGGCAAAGGAAAAACTGTTTTTT. As protein: CASSYSLDRAKEKLFF.

The CDR3 bases are TGCAGCGTTGTAGCCGGGACAGCGAACACTGAAGCTTTCTTT. Amino acid sequence: CSVVAGTANTEAFF. This sequence joins TRBV29-1 and TRBJ1-1, with 7 bases lining up with TRBD1. This CDR3 has 14 amino acids. Per germline, CDR1 SQVTM and CDR2 ANQGSEA. The V and J ends lost 4 bases and 1 base, in that order; junction bases with no gene match: 6.

The CDR3 DNA follows: TGTGCCAGCAGTGAGGGACTGATCTACGAGCAGTACTTC. Its translation is CASSEGLIYEQYF. The chain combines TRBV6-1 with TRBJ2-7; tentatively, D is TRBD2 (6 bases). Germline V gene data show CDR1 as MNHNS and CDR2 as SASEGT. The CDR3 consists of 13 residues. The V end was cut by 3 bases, the J end by 3 bases, with 9 bases between.

The chain joins TRBV24-1 to TRBJ2-1, with D maybe TRBD2 (6 bases). CDR3 length: 13 residues. Germline V gene lookup returns CDR1 KGHDR and CDR2 SFDVKD. Trimming left V 5 bases short and J 8 bases short, with 12 bases between. The CDR3 nucleotides are TGTGCCACCAGTGGTAGCGGTGGCGATGAGCAGTTCTTC. Translating it yields CATSGSGGDEQFF.

V and J are TRBV5-6 and TRBJ1-6, with TRBD1 identical over 9 bases. The CDR3 runs to 14 residues. The germline CDR1 and CDR2 sequences are SGHDT and YYEEEE. The V segment lost 3 bases and the J segment 7 bases; nucleotides outside the gene matches: 2. CDR3 sequence: CASSSGTGNSPLHF. Written as DNA, the CDR3 is TGTGCCAGCAGCTCTGGGACAGGGAATTCACCCCTCCACTTT.

The chain combines TRBV10-2 with TRBJ1-4; D ambiguous. Trimming removed 6 bases from V and 6 bases from J, with 14 bases in between. Germline CDR1 reads WSHSY; CDR2 reads SAAADI. The CDR3 sequence is 14 residues long. CDR3 in DNA: TGCGCCAGCAGGAATCCCACTCCCCATGAAAAACTGTTTTTT. Translating it yields CASRNPTPHEKLFF.

This sequence joins TRBV19 and TRBJ1-5; TRBD1 might be the D (6 bases). V lost 7 bases and J 7 bases, leaving 17 bases between the germline ends. The germline V gene has CDR1 LNHDA and CDR2 SQIVND (reference sequence). There are 14 residues in the CDR3. CDR3 protein: CASNPSGGEQPQHF. CDR3 sequence (DNA): TGTGCCAGTAACCCTTCTGGGGGCGAGCAGCCCCAGCATTTT.

V is TRBV10-3 and J is TRBJ2-7; 12 bases are a match to TRBD2. The CDR3 extends over 15 amino acids. Per the germline V gene, CDR1 is ENHRY and CDR2 is SYGVKD. V lost 3 bases and J lost 5; bases outside the gene matches: 5. CDR3 DNA: TGTGCCATCAGTGACCTGACTAGCGGGAGTCACGAGCAGTACTTC. It encodes CAISDLTSGSHEQYF.

This chain joins TRBV11-2 and TRBJ2-7; 13 bases align to TRBD2. The CDR3 runs to 16 residues. CDR1 is SGHAT and CDR2 is FQNNGV in the germline V gene. Trimming removed 3 bases from V and 6 bases from J; junction bases left unmatched: 8. CDR3 DNA: TGTGCCAGCAGCTTGACTAGCGGGAGGTTTGATGCCGAGCAGTACTTC. Translation gives CASSLTSGRFDAEQYF.

V gene TRBV19 combines with J gene TRBJ1-3; 7 bases are a match to TRBD1. Germline lookup yields CDR1 LNHDA and CDR2 SQIVND (reference sequence). J was trimmed by 0 bases and V by 8 bases; bases with no gene match: 7. This CDR3 contains 15 residues. The CDR3 nucleotides are TGTGCCAGTGGCGGACAGGCGAGCTCTGGAAACACCATATATTTT. Translation gives CASGGQASSGNTIYF.

The CDR3 coding sequence is TGTGCCAGGCTAGACCCTACCTTCTCCTACAATGAGCAGTTCTTC. It specifies CARLDPTFSYNEQFF. The rearrangement joins TRBV2 to TRBJ2-1, with D uncertain. Trimming shortened V by 9 bases and J by 0 bases, and 15 bases separated the two germline ends. The CDR3 has 15 residues. In germline, CDR1 is SNHLY, CDR2 FYNNEI.

This clone was seen just once. V usage is TRBV5-4 and J usage is TRBJ1-5, with TRBD1 as a possible D gene (6 bases). The CDR3 has 15 residues. Germline V gene sequence: CDR1 SGHNT, CDR2 YYREEE (reference sequence). Trimming pared 0 bases from V and 3 bases from J, leaving 10 bases between. The CDR3, as DNA: TGTGCCAGCAGCTTGGGCGGGGGCACCAATCAGCCCCAGCATTTT. This sequence encodes CASSLGGGTNQPQHF.